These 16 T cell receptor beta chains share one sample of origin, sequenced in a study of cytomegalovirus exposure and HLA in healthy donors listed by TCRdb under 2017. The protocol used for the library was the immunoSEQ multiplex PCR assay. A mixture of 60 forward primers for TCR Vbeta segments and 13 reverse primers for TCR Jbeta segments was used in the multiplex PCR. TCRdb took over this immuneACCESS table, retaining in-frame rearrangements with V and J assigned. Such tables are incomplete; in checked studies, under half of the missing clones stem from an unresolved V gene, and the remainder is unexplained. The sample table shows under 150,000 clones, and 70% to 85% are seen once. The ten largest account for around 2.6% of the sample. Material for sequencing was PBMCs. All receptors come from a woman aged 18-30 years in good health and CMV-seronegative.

In DNA form, the CDR3 reads TGTGCCAGCAGCCCCCGGGACAGGGTTTACGGAGCTTTCTTT. Protein: CASSPRDRVYGAFF. J is TRBJ1-1 and V is TRBV5-4; 9 bases align to TRBD1. Germline V gene data show CDR1 as SGHNT and CDR2 as YYREEE (reference sequence). V lost 4 bases to trimming and J lost 10 bases; unmatched junction nucleotides: 11. The CDR3 covers 14 residues. Full variable domain (remainder filled in from reference TRBV5-4 and TRBJ1-1): ETGVTQSPTHLIKTRGQQVTLRCSSQSGHNTVSWYQQALGQGPQFIFQYYREEENGRGNFPPRFSGLQFPNYSSELNVNALELDDSALYLCASSPRDRVYGAFFGQGTRLTVV.

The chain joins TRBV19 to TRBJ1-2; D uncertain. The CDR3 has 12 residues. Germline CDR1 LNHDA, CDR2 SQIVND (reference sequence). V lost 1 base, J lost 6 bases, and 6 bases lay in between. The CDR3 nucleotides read TGTGCCAGTAGTATAGCACCGGATGGCTACACCTTC. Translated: CASSIAPDGYTF.

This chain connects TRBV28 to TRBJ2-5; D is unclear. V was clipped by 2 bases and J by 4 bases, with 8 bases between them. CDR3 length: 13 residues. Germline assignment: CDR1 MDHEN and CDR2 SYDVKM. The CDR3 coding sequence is TGTGCCAGCAGTTTAGGAGAATTAGAGACCCAGTACTTC. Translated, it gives CASSLGELETQYF.

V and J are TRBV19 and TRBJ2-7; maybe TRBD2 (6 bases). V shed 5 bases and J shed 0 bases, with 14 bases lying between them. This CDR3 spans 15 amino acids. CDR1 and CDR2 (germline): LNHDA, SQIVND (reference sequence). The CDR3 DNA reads TGTGCCAGTAGTTGGGCGGGAAAGAGCTCCTACGAGCAGTACTTC. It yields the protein CASSWAGKSSYEQYF.

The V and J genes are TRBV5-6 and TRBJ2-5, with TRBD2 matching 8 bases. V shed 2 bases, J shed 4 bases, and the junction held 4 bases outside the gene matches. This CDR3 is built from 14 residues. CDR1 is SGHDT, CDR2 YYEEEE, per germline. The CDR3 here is CASSFREGRETQYF. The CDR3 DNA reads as TGTGCCAGCAGCTTTCGGGAGGGACGAGAGACCCAGTACTTC. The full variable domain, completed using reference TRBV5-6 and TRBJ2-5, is DAGVTQSPTHLIKTRGQQVTLRCSPKSGHDTVSWYQQALGQGPQFIFQYYEEEERQRGNFPDRFSGHQFPNYSSELNVNALLLGDSALYLCASSFREGRETQYFGPGTRLLVL.

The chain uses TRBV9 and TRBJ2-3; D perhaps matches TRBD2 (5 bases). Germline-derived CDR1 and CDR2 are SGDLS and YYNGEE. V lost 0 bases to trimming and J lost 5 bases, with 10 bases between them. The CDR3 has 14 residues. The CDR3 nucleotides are TGTGCCAGCAGCGTAGGGGGAGAGGAAGATACGCAGTATTTT. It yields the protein CASSVGGEEDTQYF.

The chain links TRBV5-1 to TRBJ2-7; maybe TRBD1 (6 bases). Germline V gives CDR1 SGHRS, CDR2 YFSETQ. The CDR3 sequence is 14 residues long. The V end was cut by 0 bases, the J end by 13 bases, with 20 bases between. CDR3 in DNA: TGCGCCAGCAGCTTGGGGAATACCGGGACACCTCTTTACGTC. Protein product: CASSLGNTGTPLYV.

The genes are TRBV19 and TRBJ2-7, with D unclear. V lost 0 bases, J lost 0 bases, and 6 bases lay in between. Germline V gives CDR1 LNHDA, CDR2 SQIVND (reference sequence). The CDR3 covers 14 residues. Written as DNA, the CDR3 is TGTGCCAGTAGTATAGACAGGTCCTCCTACGAGCAGTACTTC. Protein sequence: CASSIDRSSYEQYF.

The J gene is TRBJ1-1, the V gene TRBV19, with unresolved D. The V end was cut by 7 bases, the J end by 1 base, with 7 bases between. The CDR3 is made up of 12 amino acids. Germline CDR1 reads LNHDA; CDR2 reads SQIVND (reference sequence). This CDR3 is CASTLENTEAFF. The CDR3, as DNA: TGTGCCAGTACCCTAGAGAACACTGAAGCTTTCTTT. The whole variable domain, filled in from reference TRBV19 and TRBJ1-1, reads DGGITQSPKYLFRKEGQNVTLSCEQNLNHDAMYWYRQDPGQGLRLIYYSQIVNDFQKGDIAEGYSVSREKKESFPLTVTSAQKNPTAFYLCASTLENTEAFFGQGTRLTVV.

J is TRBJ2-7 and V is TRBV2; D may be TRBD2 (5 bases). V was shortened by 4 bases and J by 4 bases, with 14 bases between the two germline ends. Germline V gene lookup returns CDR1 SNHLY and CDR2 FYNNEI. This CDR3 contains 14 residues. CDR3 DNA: TGTGCCAGCAGTGGGCTCGGGGTGAGGTACGAGCAGTACGTC. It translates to CASSGLGVRYEQYV.

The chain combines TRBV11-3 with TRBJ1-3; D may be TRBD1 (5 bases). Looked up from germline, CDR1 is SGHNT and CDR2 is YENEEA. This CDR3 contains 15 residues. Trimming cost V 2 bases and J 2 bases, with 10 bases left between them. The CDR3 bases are TGTGCCAGCAGCTTAACAGGACGACCTGGAAACACCATATATTTT. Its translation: CASSLTGRPGNTIYF. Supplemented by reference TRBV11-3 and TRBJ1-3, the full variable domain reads EAGVVQSPRYKIIEKKQPVAFWCNPISGHNTLYWYLQNLGQGPELLIRYENEEAVDDSQLPKDRFSAERLKGVDSTLKIQPAELGDSAVYLCASSLTGRPGNTIYFGEGSWLTVV.

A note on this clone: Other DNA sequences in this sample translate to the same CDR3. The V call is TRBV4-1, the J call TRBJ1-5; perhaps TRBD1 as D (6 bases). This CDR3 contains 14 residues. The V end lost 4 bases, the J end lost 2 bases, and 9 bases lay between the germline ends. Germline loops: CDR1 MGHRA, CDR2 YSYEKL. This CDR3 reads CASSPRTGNQPQHF. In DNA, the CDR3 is TGCGCCAGCAGCCCCCGGACAGGCAATCAGCCCCAGCATTTT.

CDR3 nucleotide sequence: TGTGCCAGCAGCTTAGGTGGGGCGGGGAACTACGAGCAGTACGTC. Amino acid sequence: CASSLGGAGNYEQYV. The rearrangement links TRBV7-2 to TRBJ2-7, with a tentative D call TRBD2 (6 bases). Germline V gene lookup returns CDR1 SGHTA and CDR2 FQGNSA. The CDR3 is 15 amino acids. The V gene lost 1 base and the J gene lost 3 bases, with 13 bases spanning the gap.

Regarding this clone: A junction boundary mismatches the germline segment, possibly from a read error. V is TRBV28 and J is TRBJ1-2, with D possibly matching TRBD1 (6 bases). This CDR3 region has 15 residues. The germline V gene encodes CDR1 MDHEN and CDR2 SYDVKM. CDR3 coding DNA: TGTGCCAGCAGTGCAGTACAGGGAAGGTATAAGGGCTACGCCTTC. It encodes CASSAVQGRYKGYAF.

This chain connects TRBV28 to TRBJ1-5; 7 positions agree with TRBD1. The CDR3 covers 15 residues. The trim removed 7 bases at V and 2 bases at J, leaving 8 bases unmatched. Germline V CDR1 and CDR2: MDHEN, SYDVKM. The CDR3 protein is CASTAGGWGNQPQHF. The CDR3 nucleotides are TGTGCCAGCACCGCAGGGGGTTGGGGCAATCAGCCCCAGCATTTT.

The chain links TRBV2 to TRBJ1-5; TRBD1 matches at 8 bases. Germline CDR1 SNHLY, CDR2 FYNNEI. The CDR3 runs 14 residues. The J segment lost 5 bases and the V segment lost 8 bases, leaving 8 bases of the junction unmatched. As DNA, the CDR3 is TGTGCCAGCTCCAGCGGGACAGGCCATCAGCCCCAGCATTTT. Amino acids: CASSSGTGHQPQHF.